This T cell receptor (beta chain) was observed in a study of shared T cell receptors in the human thymus. Produced via immunoSEQ multiplex PCR; TCRdb's table is partial and in-frame only. The sample lists 600,000 to 900,000 clones; approximately 83% were seen once. Germline CDR1 is SSHAT and CDR2 is FNYEAQ (reference sequence). Trimming took 11 bases from V and 1 from J; bases not matched to a gene: 12. The CDR3 runs to 16 residues. The same sample was also used in a study of human thymus T cells. Turning to that study: The thymus tissue came from resections taken during corrective heart surgery. There appeared to be biased usage of V and J genes in thymic and blood repertoires.

Sample: thymocytes. This clonotype was sampled from a girl less than two years old with a congenital heart defect. The rearrangement uses TRBV7-7 and TRBJ2-5; 11 bases align to TRBD2. CDR3 coding DNA: TGTGCCCTCCGGATAGTAGCGGGGGGGTTCCAAGAGACCCAGTACTTC. Its protein product is CALRIVAGGFQETQYF.